These 23 T cell receptor beta chains share one sample of origin, sequenced in a study of T cell repertoires in cytomegalovirus infection. For these TCRs, the target antigens are not known. TCRdb re-called the reads with MiXCR, one entry per CDR3 protein. The repertoire holds 750,000 to 950,000 distinct CDR3 sequences, 25% to 35% seen once, with around 13% in the top ten. The input for sequencing was cultured CD8+ T cells from PBMCs, taken from culture after CMV antigen stimulation. The receptors were sampled from a human donor in good health (CMV status not recorded). Some clones in this sample may be carry-over from other donors' samples.

V usage is TRBV24-1 and J usage is TRBJ2-2; TRBD1 matches 7 bases. The V gene end was trimmed by 7 bases and the J gene end by 3 bases; junction bases not matched to a gene: 10. Looked up from germline, CDR1 is KGHDR and CDR2 is SFDVKD. The CDR3 length is 16 residues. The CDR3 is CATSGDRRRDTGELFF. DNA for the CDR3: TGTGCCACCAGCGGGGACAGACGTCGAGACACCGGGGAGCTGTTTTTT.

The chain links TRBV12-3 or TRBV12-4 to TRBJ2-2, with D unclear. Trimming took off 5 bases at V and 8 bases at J, with 9 bases between the two ends. The CDR3 is made up of 12 amino acids. The CDR3 DNA reads TGTGCCAGCAGTCAGCTCCGGGGGGAGCTGTTTTTT. As protein: CASSQLRGELFF.

V is TRBV29-1 and J is TRBJ2-1; 9 bases match TRBD2. The J segment lost 4 bases and the V segment lost 5 bases, leaving 3 bases of the junction unmatched. The germline gives CDR1 SQVTM, CDR2 ANQGSEA. CDR3 length equals 13 residues. The CDR3 loop reads CSVRAGGYNEQFF. DNA of the CDR3: TGCAGCGTTCGAGCGGGGGGATACAATGAGCAGTTCTTC.

This clonotype has more than one count but fewer than ten. The V and J genes are TRBV6-2 or TRBV6-3 and TRBJ2-5; 11 bases are a match to TRBD2. J gave up 0 bases and V 2 bases, and 5 bases lay outside the gene matches. Looked up from germline, CDR1 is MNHEY and CDR2 is SVGEGT. The length of the CDR3 is 17 residues. The CDR3 DNA reads as TGTGCCAGCAGTTACGAGGCTAGCGGGGGGTACCAAGAGACCCAGTACTTC. This gives the protein CASSYEASGGYQETQYF.

The chain couples TRBV12-3 or TRBV12-4 to TRBJ1-5; 9 positions match TRBD1. Losses at the gene ends were 5 bases for V and 0 bases for J; bases not matched to a gene: 5. This CDR3 is 16 amino acids long. In DNA, the CDR3 is TGTGCCAGCAGTACAGGGGGCATCTATAGCAATCAGCCCCAGCATTTT. Translation gives CASSTGGIYSNQPQHF.

This clonotype came up a few times. The chain employs TRBV7-9 and TRBJ2-7; 10 bases are shared with TRBD2. The junction had 5 bases not matched to a gene; V was cut back by 6 bases and J by 0 bases. The germline V gene encodes CDR1 SEHNR and CDR2 FQNEAQ (reference sequence). The CDR3 consists of 15 residues. DNA of the CDR3: TGTGCCAGCAGTGGTAGCGGGGGGACCTCCTACGAGCAGTACTTC. It translates to CASSGSGGTSYEQYF.

This clonotype was recorded a few times. V is TRBV6-5 and J is TRBJ2-1; 12 positions match TRBD1. The CDR3 contains 18 residues. Germline CDR1 and CDR2: MNHEY and SVGAGI. Trimming took 4 bases from V and 7 from J; bases not matched to a gene: 14. DNA for the CDR3: TGTGCCAGCAGTTCGACCGGGACAGGGGGCCCCCGTTTGAATGAGCAGTTCTTC. Translation: CASSSTGTGGPRLNEQFF.

This chain uses TRBV10-3 with TRBJ1-4, with 9 bases fitting TRBD1. The CDR3 is 16 residues long. Losses at the gene ends were 6 bases for V and 4 bases for J; bases not matched to a gene: 9. Germline V gene lookup returns CDR1 ENHRY and CDR2 SYGVKD. Here the CDR3 reads CAIRPGTGSHNEKLFF. The CDR3 DNA is TGTGCCATCAGGCCCGGGACAGGGTCCCATAATGAAAAACTGTTTTTT.

The V and J genes are TRBV18 and TRBJ2-2, with a tentative D call TRBD2 (5 bases). V was shortened by 10 bases and J by 4 bases, with 16 bases between the two germline ends. Looked up from germline, CDR1 is KGHSH and CDR2 is LQKENI. This CDR3 spans 14 amino acids. DNA of the CDR3: TGTGCCATCACTCAAACGGGGTTCACCGGGGAGCTGTTTTTT. As protein: CAITQTGFTGELFF.

This clonotype was seen a handful of times. The chain uses TRBV6-5 and TRBJ2-1, with 11 bases aligning to TRBD2. Germline CDR1 and CDR2: MNHEY and SVGAGI. The CDR3 consists of 16 residues. Trimming cost V 6 bases and J 3 bases; bases outside gene matches: 7. The CDR3 coding sequence is TGTGCCAGCAGCCCTCAGACTAGCGGGGACTACAATGAGCAGTTCTTC. It specifies CASSPQTSGDYNEQFF.

J is TRBJ2-4 and V is TRBV12-3 or TRBV12-4; TRBD2 matches 12 bases. The CDR3 spans 18 residues. V dropped 1 base and J dropped 10; count of bases not matched to a gene: 14. This CDR3 is CASSLGLAGGVEKRIQYF. The CDR3 nucleotides read TGTGCCAGCAGTTTAGGTCTAGCGGGGGGGGTGGAGAAACGGATTCAGTACTTC.

This chain connects TRBV28 to TRBJ2-4; maybe TRBD1 (6 bases). The germline V gene has CDR1 MDHEN and CDR2 SYDVKM. The CDR3 is 11 residues long. V lost 4 bases to trimming and J lost 15 bases, with 13 bases between them. The CDR3 coding sequence is TGTGCCAGCAGTTCAGGGGTCACTGGGTACTTC. Amino acids: CASSSGVTGYF.

The rearrangement links TRBV10-3 to TRBJ1-2, with TRBD1 as a possible D gene (5 bases). V lost 0 bases and J 7 bases, leaving 24 bases between the germline ends. The CDR3 contains 18 residues. Germline CDR1 and CDR2: ENHRY and SYGVKD. The DNA of the CDR3 is TGTGCCATCAGTGAGTCGACGATCGGGGCCCTTATTCCTTTTGGCTACACCTTC. This translates into CAISESTIGALIPFGYTF.

Only a few counts were recorded for this clonotype. The CDR3 here is CASSLTGQVTYNEQFF. DNA of the CDR3: TGTGCCAGTAGTCTAACGGGACAGGTAACCTACAATGAGCAGTTCTTC. The V gene is TRBV19, the J gene TRBJ2-1, with 8 bases fitting TRBD1. Germline V gene lookup returns CDR1 LNHDA and CDR2 SQIVND (reference sequence). V dropped 5 bases and J dropped 2; count of bases not matched to a gene: 8. This CDR3 has 16 residues.

Only a few counts were recorded for this clonotype. This chain uses TRBV7-8 with TRBJ2-2; 7 bases line up with TRBD1. Germline V gene lookup returns CDR1 SGHVS and CDR2 FQNEAQ. The CDR3 covers 17 residues. Trimming at V came to 1 base and at J to 2 bases, leaving 7 bases not matched to a gene. The CDR3 sequence: CASSLVLGTENTGELFF. Here the CDR3 DNA reads TGTGCCAGCAGCTTAGTTTTAGGGACAGAAAACACCGGGGAGCTGTTTTTT.

This clonotype was picked up a small number of times. The V call is TRBV7-2, the J call TRBJ2-7, with no clear D. Germline V lookup: CDR1 SGHTA, CDR2 FQGNSA. The CDR3 has 14 residues. Between the trimmed V and J ends, which lost 5 bases and 0 bases, there was a span of 11 bases. CDR3 sequence: CASSPSPSSYEQYV. The CDR3 DNA is TGTGCCAGCAGCCCCTCCCCGAGCTCCTACGAGCAGTACGTC.

V gene TRBV25-1 combines with J gene TRBJ1-1; D gene uncertain. Germline loops: CDR1 MGHDK, CDR2 SYGVNS. The V end lost 0 bases, the J end lost 5 bases, and 10 bases lay between the germline ends. The CDR3 covers 14 residues. This chain's CDR3 is CASSEYFGETEAFF. CDR3 in DNA: TGTGCCAGCAGTGAATACTTTGGAGAGACTGAAGCTTTCTTT.

This chain links TRBV7-1 with TRBJ1-3, with TRBD1 as a possible D gene (5 bases). TRBV7-1 is an open reading frame, and its role is uncertain. The CDR3 extends over 18 amino acids. Trimming removed 5 bases from V and 4 bases from J, with 24 bases in between. The CDR3 nucleotides read TGTGCCAGCAGCCAAAACCGGGACTCCAGTTTGCTCGGAAACACCATATATTTT. The encoded protein is CASSQNRDSSLLGNTIYF.

The rearrangement uses TRBV7-6 and TRBJ2-7; D not resolved. Per the germline V gene, CDR1 is SGHVS and CDR2 is FNYEAQ. There are 15 residues in the CDR3. The V end lost 3 bases, the J end lost 2 bases, and 14 bases lay between the germline ends. CDR3 protein: CASSFKGTGPYEQYF. The CDR3 DNA reads as TGTGCCAGCAGCTTTAAGGGCACTGGTCCCTACGAGCAGTACTTC.

This clonotype was counted only a few times. V and J are TRBV7-4 and TRBJ2-2; D not resolved. Germline V CDR1 and CDR2: SGHVT, SQSDAQ. Trimming removed 0 bases at V and 1 base at J, with 6 bases between. This CDR3 has 15 residues. The CDR3 bases are TGTGCCAGCAGCTTAGCGTTCGAGAACACCGGGGAGCTGTTTTTT. Translating it yields CASSLAFENTGELFF. Looking up the rest from reference TRBV7-4 and TRBJ2-2 gives the full variable domain: GAGVSQSPRYKVAKRGRDVALRCDSISGHVTLYWYRQTLGQGSEVLTYSQSDAQRDKSGRPSGRFSAERPERSVSTLKIQRTEQGDSAVYLCASSLAFENTGELFFGEGSRLTVL.

The V and J genes are TRBV27 and TRBJ1-2; maybe TRBD1 (6 bases). The V gene's germline CDR1 is MNHEY and CDR2 SMNVEV (reference sequence). The CDR3 consists of 16 residues. Between the trimmed V and J ends, which lost 2 bases and 0 bases, there was a span of 13 bases. The CDR3 loop is CASSLVWGATNYGYTF. CDR3 DNA: TGTGCCAGCAGTTTAGTCTGGGGGGCTACTAACTATGGCTACACCTTC.

This sequence joins TRBV27 and TRBJ1-5; 8 bases match TRBD1. The V and J ends lost 5 bases and 3 bases, in that order; junction bases with no gene match: 12. This CDR3 has 17 amino acids. Germline V gene lookup returns CDR1 MNHEY and CDR2 SMNVEV (reference sequence). CDR3 amino acids: CASSPRTGREVNQPQHF. As DNA, the CDR3 is TGTGCCAGCAGTCCCAGGACAGGGCGGGAAGTCAATCAGCCCCAGCATTTT.

The rearrangement joins TRBV27 to TRBJ1-5; no clear D gene. CDR1 is MNHEY and CDR2 is SMNVEV in the germline V gene (reference sequence). The CDR3 sequence is 13 residues long. Between the trimmed V and J ends, which lost 4 bases and 5 bases, there was a span of 9 bases. The CDR3 sequence: CASSSGRYQPQHF. The CDR3 DNA is TGTGCCAGCAGTTCTGGACGGTATCAGCCCCAGCATTTT.